This TCR beta chain originates from a study of T cell clusters in autoimmune cytopenias. Germline assignment: CDR1 MNHEY and CDR2 SMNVEV (reference sequence). This CDR3 spans 16 amino acids. TRB was amplified by touch-down multiplex PCR, primer pools A and B combined. TCRdb re-called the multiplex PCR reads, yielding one record per CDR3 amino acid sequence without DNA. This sample's clone table lists about 6,000 distinct CDR3 sequences. TRB amplification used around 270 ng of peripheral blood genomic DNA. The clonotype comes from a human donor with an autoimmune cytopenia or autoimmune hepatitis (not recorded which). The V and J genes are TRBV27 and TRBJ2-3; TCRdb returns TRBD2, unconfirmable since there is no DNA. Sequenced material: peripheral blood. The CDR3 spells CASSSGRLAGGDTQYF.